Presented here are 26 T cell receptor beta chains from one specimen sequenced in a study of T cells in Graves' hyperthyroidism and ophthalmopathy. Researchers amplified the TCR beta CDR3 regions from RNA transcripts. When the TCR CDR3 underwent first-round RT-PCR, the HTBI primer set was used. TCRdb re-derived calls from the multiplex PCR reads in MiXCR, one entry per CDR3 protein. The repertoire has a few hundred thousand distinct CDR3 sequences, about 20% of them found once; the top ten carry about 53%. The sample taken for sequencing was blood. Receptor source: a woman aged 45-59 years with Graves' hyperthyroidism.

The chain is built from TRBV3-1 and TRBJ2-3; maybe TRBD1 (6 bases). This CDR3 has 13 amino acids. Germline CDR1 and CDR2: LGHDT and YNNKEL (reference sequence). Trimming stripped 0 bases from V and 7 bases from J, with 8 bases between. The chain's CDR3 is CASSQEGAYTQYF. The CDR3 DNA sequence: TGTGCCAGCAGCCAAGAGGGGGCATATACGCAGTATTTT.

The chain combines TRBV27 with TRBJ1-6; 10 bases line up with TRBD1. V lost 5 bases, J lost 9 bases, and 13 bases stayed unmatched. CDR1 is MNHEY and CDR2 is SMNVEV in the germline V gene (reference sequence). CDR3 length: 17 residues. The CDR3 loop reads CASSTPGQGPSSSPLHF. The CDR3, as DNA: TGTGCCAGCAGTACTCCGGGACAGGGGCCTTCTTCTTCACCCCTCCACTTT.

This clonotype was detected many times. The chain is built from TRBV29-1 and TRBJ2-1; D perhaps matches TRBD1 (6 bases). V lost 2 bases, J lost 10 bases, and 6 bases lay in between. Germline V gene data show CDR1 as SQVTM and CDR2 as ANQGSEA. CDR3 size: 10 residues. CDR3 bases: TGCAGCGTTGAAACAGGGGAGCAGTTCTTC. This gives the protein CSVETGEQFF.

DNA of the CDR3: TGTGCCAGCAGCTCAGGACAGGGTGTGCGGGATACGCAGTATTTT. Its translation is CASSSGQGVRDTQYF. The chain couples TRBV9 to TRBJ2-3, with 8 positions matching TRBD1. Germline lookup yields CDR1 SGDLS and CDR2 YYNGEE. Unmatched junction bases numbered 10, after V lost 4 bases and J lost 6 bases. The CDR3 extends over 15 amino acids.

There are a few counts of this clonotype. V is TRBV12-3 or TRBV12-4 and J is TRBJ1-3; D might be TRBD1 (6 bases). Trimming removed 6 bases from V and 0 bases from J, with 12 bases in between. The CDR3 has 15 amino acids. The CDR3 protein is CASRRDTSSGNTIYF. The CDR3 nucleotides are TGTGCCAGCAGAAGGGACACAAGCTCTGGAAACACCATATATTTT.

The chain has TRBV5-1 and TRBJ2-5, with TRBD2 matching 7 bases. Trimming removed 4 bases from V and 4 bases from J; junction bases left unmatched: 19. The CDR3 has 18 residues. The germline V gene encodes CDR1 SGHRS and CDR2 YFSETQ. CDR3 coding DNA: TGCGCCAGCAGCCAAGATATTGGCGGGGGAGAGATTAGAGAGACCCAGTACTTC. Translated: CASSQDIGGGEIRETQYF.

This chain uses TRBV12-3 or TRBV12-4 with TRBJ1-1; 9 nucleotides match TRBD1. J was trimmed by 1 base and V by 5 bases; bases with no gene match: 8. This CDR3 is 16 amino acids long. The CDR3 nucleotides are TGTGCCAGCAGTCGCCCGACGGGACAGGGGAACACTGAAGCTTTCTTT. Its translation: CASSRPTGQGNTEAFF.

Ten or more counts support this clonotype. The V gene is TRBV20-1, the J gene TRBJ2-5, with D perhaps matching TRBD1 (7 bases). CDR1 and CDR2 from the germline V gene are DFQATT and SNEGSKA (reference sequence). The CDR3 sequence is 15 residues long. V was trimmed by 3 bases and J by 9 bases, leaving 23 bases between them. The CDR3 nucleotides are TGCAGTGCTAGGGATCACAGGGGAGGAGGGTGGGCCCAGTACTTC. It encodes CSARDHRGGGWAQYF.

The chain combines TRBV20-1 with TRBJ2-1, with D possibly matching TRBD1 (5 bases). Germline V gene sequence: CDR1 DFQATT, CDR2 SNEGSKA (reference sequence). V lost 0 bases and J lost 1, with 13 bases in between. This CDR3 is built from 16 residues. This CDR3 reads CSAREPQGRSYNEQFF. CDR3 in DNA: TGCAGTGCTAGAGAGCCCCAGGGAAGATCCTACAATGAGCAGTTCTTC.

With regard to this clonotype: A read error may explain this, as a much larger clone is one base away. The chain carries TRBV2 and TRBJ2-3, with D uncertain. This CDR3 is built from 13 residues. Germline V CDR1 and CDR2: SNHLY, FYNNEI. The CDR3 here is CVSSASGVDTQYF. Written as DNA, the CDR3 is TGTGTCAGCAGTGCGTCTGGGGTAGATACGCAGTATTTT.

Only a few counts were recorded for this clonotype. V usage is TRBV4-1 and J usage is TRBJ2-7, with a weak D call TRBD2 (6 bases). The germline V gene encodes CDR1 MGHRA and CDR2 YSYEKL. Trimming cost V 1 base and J 5 bases, with 18 bases left between them. The CDR3 contains 16 residues. The CDR3 reads CASSQGWSAGRNEQYF. The CDR3 DNA is TGCGCCAGCAGCCAAGGATGGTCGGCGGGAAGGAACGAGCAGTACTTC.

The chain combines TRBV2 with TRBJ2-2, with a possible D match to TRBD2 (6 bases). Germline V gene data show CDR1 as SNHLY and CDR2 as FYNNEI. V lost 8 bases and J lost 0, with 13 bases in between. This CDR3 has 15 amino acids. CDR3: CASLTGGPNTGELFF. In DNA form, the CDR3 reads TGTGCCAGCCTGACTGGAGGGCCGAACACCGGGGAGCTGTTTTTT.

This clonotype occurred a few times. This rearrangement joins TRBV6-1 to TRBJ1-1; D is perhaps TRBD1 (5 bases). Germline V gene lookup returns CDR1 MNHNS and CDR2 SASEGT. V was pared by 0 bases and J by 5 bases, with 10 bases between. The CDR3 is 14 residues long. CDR3 nucleotide sequence: TGTGCCAGCAGTGAAGCGAGGGGTAGGACTGAAGCTTTCTTT. Encoded protein: CASSEARGRTEAFF.

This clonotype was seen a handful of times. V is TRBV7-2 and J is TRBJ2-5; D gene ambiguous. Trimming cost V 4 bases and J 4 bases, with 10 bases left between them. Germline values: CDR1 SGHTA, CDR2 FQGNSA. This CDR3 contains 13 residues. The CDR3 sequence: CASSSFAVETQYF. In DNA, the CDR3 is TGTGCCAGCAGCTCCTTCGCAGTAGAGACCCAGTACTTC.

This clonotype was seen more than once but under ten times. The V call is TRBV27, the J call TRBJ2-2; unclear D gene. Germline V gives CDR1 MNHEY, CDR2 SMNVEV (reference sequence). V shed 8 bases and J shed 2 bases, with 3 bases lying between them. The CDR3 consists of 11 residues. The CDR3 spells CASGNTGELFF. For the CDR3, the DNA is TGTGCCAGCGGAAACACCGGGGAGCTGTTTTTT.

The rearrangement uses TRBV20-1 and TRBJ2-2, with unresolved D. V was cut by 2 bases and J by 7 bases, with 11 bases left in between. The length of the CDR3 is 13 residues. Looked up from germline, CDR1 is DFQATT and CDR2 is SNEGSKA (reference sequence). The CDR3 protein is CSARSSSDGELFF. The CDR3 DNA is TGCAGTGCTAGATCCTCGTCGGACGGGGAGCTGTTTTTT.

The chain recombines TRBV11-2 with TRBJ1-2; weak D call: TRBD1 (5 bases). CDR3 length: 14 amino acids. The V and J ends lost 4 bases and 3 bases respectively, with 12 bases between them. The germline gives CDR1 SGHAT, CDR2 FQNNGV. CDR3 region: CASSYRGLDYGYTF. The CDR3, as DNA: TGTGCCAGCAGCTACCGGGGACTGGACTATGGCTACACCTTC.

This clonotype was observed many times. The CDR3 reads CASSLNGDTEAFF. In nucleotides, the CDR3 is TGCGCCAGCAGCTTGAACGGGGACACTGAAGCTTTCTTT. V and J are TRBV5-1 and TRBJ1-1; D not certain. Germline V gene sequence: CDR1 SGHRS, CDR2 YFSETQ. Trimming shortened V by 1 base and J by 3 bases, and 7 bases separated the two germline ends. CDR3 length equals 13 residues.

This clonotype was seen repeatedly, ten times or more. V usage is TRBV28 and J usage is TRBJ1-4; 10 positions agree with TRBD1. The length of the CDR3 is 14 residues. The trim removed 7 bases at V and 7 bases at J, leaving 6 bases unmatched. Germline CDR1 and CDR2: MDHEN and SYDVKM. The CDR3 bases are TGTGCCAGCAACTCCGGGACAGGGGCTGAAAAACTGTTTTTT. This translates into CASNSGTGAEKLFF.

Ten or more counts support this clonotype. The genes are TRBV5-1 and TRBJ2-1; 7 bases are a match to TRBD2. With V trimmed by 4 bases and J by 0 bases, 4 bases remained unmatched. Germline V gene sequence: CDR1 SGHRS, CDR2 YFSETQ. The CDR3 covers 15 residues. The DNA of the CDR3 is TGCGCCAGCAGCGGGGAGCGGGACTCCTACAATGAGCAGTTCTTC. Translated: CASSGERDSYNEQFF.

This rearrangement joins TRBV4-2 to TRBJ1-2; D gene ambiguous. The V end was cut by 4 bases, the J end by 4 bases, with 16 bases between. Germline values: CDR1 LGHNA, CDR2 YNFKEQ. This CDR3 region has 15 residues. The CDR3 DNA reads TGTGCCAGCAGCCCAAAGGAAGGAGAAGGCTATGGCTACACCTTC. Translated: CASSPKEGEGYGYTF.

This clonotype was detected only a few times. The rearrangement joins TRBV28 to TRBJ2-7; D may be TRBD2 (6 bases). V was trimmed by 6 bases and J by 1 base, leaving 19 bases between them. The CDR3 has 16 residues. The germline V gene has CDR1 MDHEN and CDR2 SYDVKM. Here the CDR3 DNA reads TGTGCCAGCAGGAGACGGGGGACTCTCATTTCCTACGAGCAGTACTTC. Its translation: CASRRRGTLISYEQYF.

A single count supports this clonotype. The genes are TRBV7-9 and TRBJ2-3; the D gene is possibly TRBD2 (6 bases). The ends were cut back, 5 bases at V and 4 bases at J, with 16 bases in the middle. Germline assignment: CDR1 SEHNR and CDR2 FQNEAQ (reference sequence). This CDR3 contains 15 residues. CDR3 residues: CASSPTFTGADTQYF. CDR3 nucleotide sequence: TGTGCCAGCAGCCCCACCTTTACGGGAGCAGATACGCAGTATTTT.

This chain uses TRBV6-5 with TRBJ1-2, with D uncertain. This CDR3 is built from 14 residues. V lost 0 bases and J 5 bases, leaving 10 bases between the germline ends. Germline loops: CDR1 MNHEY, CDR2 SVGAGI. CDR3: CASSYSRTEYGYTF. CDR3 bases: TGTGCCAGCAGTTACTCACGCACAGAATATGGCTACACCTTC.

CDR3 loop: CASSLLRGDDKAFF. CDR3 bases: TGTGCCAGCAGCTTGTTACGGGGAGATGATAAAGCTTTCTTT. The chain has TRBV7-9 and TRBJ1-1; unclear D gene. Germline V lookup: CDR1 SEHNR, CDR2 FQNEAQ (reference sequence). The V and J ends lost 3 bases and 9 bases respectively, with 17 bases between them. There are 14 residues in the CDR3.

This clonotype has ten or more counts. The chain joins TRBV28 to TRBJ2-1; TRBD2 aligns across 7 bases. Trimming took 5 bases from V and 4 from J; bases not matched to a gene: 8. Per germline, CDR1 MDHEN and CDR2 SYDVKM. This CDR3 comprises 15 residues. For the CDR3, the DNA is TGTGCCAGCAGTCCCCCGGGAGCGGGGTACAATGAGCAGTTCTTC. This translates into CASSPPGAGYNEQFF.